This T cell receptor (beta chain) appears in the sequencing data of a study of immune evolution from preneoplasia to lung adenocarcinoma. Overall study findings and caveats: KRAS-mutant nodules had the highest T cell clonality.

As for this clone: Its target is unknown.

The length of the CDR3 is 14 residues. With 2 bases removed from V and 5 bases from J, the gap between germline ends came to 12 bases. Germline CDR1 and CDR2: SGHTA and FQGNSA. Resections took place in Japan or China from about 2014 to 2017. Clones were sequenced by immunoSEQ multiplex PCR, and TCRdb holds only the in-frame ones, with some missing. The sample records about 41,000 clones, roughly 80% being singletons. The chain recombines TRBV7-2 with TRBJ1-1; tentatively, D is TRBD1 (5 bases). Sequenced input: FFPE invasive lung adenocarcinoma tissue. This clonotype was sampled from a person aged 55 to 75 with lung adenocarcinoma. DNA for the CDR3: TGTGCCAGCAGCTTATACCGGACAAGGACTGAAGCTTTCTTT. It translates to CASSLYRTRTEAFF.